This TCR beta chain stems from a study of CD8 T cells in ankylosing spondylitis. Study-wide points: Blood from ankylosing spondylitis patients appeared to carry a characteristic roughly 8-variant TCR beta motif. As reported, disease-linked clones showed significant enrichment in matched ankylosing spondylitis synovial fluid.

Quantitative 5'-RACE with molecular barcodes was used to make the TCR beta libraries. TCRdb redid the calling of the 5' RACE reads with MiXCR, one entry per CDR3 protein. The sample shows a few hundred thousand distinct CDR3 sequences, just under 7.5% of them seen only once. At least ten counts were recorded for this clonotype. Its target is unknown. This CDR3 comprises 18 residues. Trimming removed 5 bases from V and 1 base from J, with 24 bases in between. Germline V gene data show CDR1 as LNHNV and CDR2 as YYDKDF (reference sequence). The chain is built from TRBV15 and TRBJ2-7; possible D gene TRBD1, 6 bases. This clonotype was obtained from a male donor with ankylosing spondylitis. The sequencing sample was made of blood, either unsorted or a sorted T cell fraction (not recorded which). CDR3 in amino acids: CATSGRDTRSTFSYEQYF. DNA for the CDR3: TGTGCCACCAGCGGCCGGGACACCAGATCAACTTTTTCCTACGAGCAGTACTTC.